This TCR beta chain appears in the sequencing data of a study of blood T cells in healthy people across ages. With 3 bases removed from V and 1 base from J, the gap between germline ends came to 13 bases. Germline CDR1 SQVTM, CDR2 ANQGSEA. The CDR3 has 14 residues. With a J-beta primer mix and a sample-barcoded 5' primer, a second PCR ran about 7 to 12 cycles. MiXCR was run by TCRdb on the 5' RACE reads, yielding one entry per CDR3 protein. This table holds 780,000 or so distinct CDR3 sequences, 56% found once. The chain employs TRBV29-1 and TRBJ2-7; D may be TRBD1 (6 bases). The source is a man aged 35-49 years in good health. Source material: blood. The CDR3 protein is CSVDAGVLSYEQYF. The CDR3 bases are TGCAGCGTTGATGCAGGGGTTCTTTCCTACGAGCAGTACTTC.